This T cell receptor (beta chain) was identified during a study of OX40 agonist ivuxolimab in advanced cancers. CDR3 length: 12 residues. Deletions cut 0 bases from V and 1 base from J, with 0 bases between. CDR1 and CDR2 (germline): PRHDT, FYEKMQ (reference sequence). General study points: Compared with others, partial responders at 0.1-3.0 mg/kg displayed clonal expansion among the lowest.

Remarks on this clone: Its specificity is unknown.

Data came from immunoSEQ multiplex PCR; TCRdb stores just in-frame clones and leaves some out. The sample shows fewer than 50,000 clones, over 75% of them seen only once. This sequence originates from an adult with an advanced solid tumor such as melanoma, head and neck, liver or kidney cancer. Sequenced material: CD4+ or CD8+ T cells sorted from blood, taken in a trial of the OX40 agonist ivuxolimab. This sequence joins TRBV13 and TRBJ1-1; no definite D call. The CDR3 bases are TGTGCCAGCAGCTTAGGGAACACTGAAGCTTTCTTT. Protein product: CASSLGNTEAFF. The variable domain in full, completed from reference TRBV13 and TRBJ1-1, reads AAGVIQSPRHLIKEKRETATLKCYPIPRHDTVYWYQQGPGQDPQFLISFYEKMQSDKGSIPDRFSAQQFSDYHSELNMSSLELGDSALYFCASSLGNTEAFFGQGTRLTVV.